This T cell receptor (beta chain) was identified in a study of T cells in localized non-small cell lung cancer. Study-level results: Appearing in adjacent lung were a median approximately 57 of the top 100 tumor clones.

Comment on this clone: The antigen remains unidentified.

Some clones are missing from TCRdb's copy, which holds only in-frame ones; the method was immunoSEQ multiplex PCR. This sample carries over a thousand clones, roughly 22% of them seen once, and the ten largest clones take more than 10%. Atypia-free lung next to the tumor was sampled at least 2 cm from its margin. This CDR3 region has 14 residues. Per germline, CDR1 LNHNV and CDR2 YYDKDF (reference sequence). J lost 2 bases, V lost 7 bases, and 4 bases had no gene match. The chain recombines TRBV15 with TRBJ2-7, with 11 bases lining up with TRBD2. Source: normal lung tissue next to the tumor, taken before any cancer treatment. The sequence was obtained from a male donor at least 60 years old with stage III squamous cell lung carcinoma. The CDR3 here is CATKTSGSAYEQYF. Written as DNA, the CDR3 is TGTGCCACCAAAACTAGCGGGAGCGCCTACGAGCAGTACTTC.